The entry below describes one T cell receptor beta chain. The data originate from a study of blood T cell repertoires in COVID-19. Study-wide background: Acute and convalescent COVID-19 specimens originated in the United States, Italy and Spain. Nucleic acid was either cDNA or gDNA, and it came from T cells, B-cell-depleted T cells, or PBMCs.

Original analysis: Nucleated cell number was recorded as an estimate derived from reference gene primer amplification. The method was immunoSEQ multiplex PCR; TCRdb's version includes in-frame clones alone and lacks a portion of them. The D gene and trimming were derived from the DNA, and the V and J assignments and clone size from that table. The repertoire holds about 290,000 clones, with around four fifths as singletons. V was pared by 7 bases and J by 5 bases, with 21 bases between. Germline lookup yields CDR1 WSHSY and CDR2 SAAADI. The CDR3 is made up of 16 amino acids. This sequence joins TRBV10-2 and TRBJ2-1; D not resolved. Material for sequencing was peripheral blood. The source is a woman between 50 and 59 years old with active or convalescent COVID-19. CDR3 residues: CASTAHSFLMDNEQFF. The DNA of the CDR3 is TGCGCCAGCACAGCTCACAGTTTCCTTATGGACAATGAGCAGTTCTTC.